These 31 T cell receptor beta chains originate from one sample sequenced in a study of blood T cells in healthy people across ages. Next came a second PCR, run for roughly 7 to 12 cycles, which used a sample-barcoded 5' primer along with a J-beta primer mix. One entry per CDR3 protein results from TCRdb running MiXCR on the 5' RACE reads. The sample records nearly 1 million distinct CDR3 sequences, about 51% being singletons. Material: blood. The receptors here all came from a woman in her sixties or seventies in good health.

This clonotype was found once. The CDR3 region is CASSQGQGFGSPLHF. The CDR3 coding sequence is TGTGCCAGCAGCCAAGGACAGGGCTTCGGTTCACCCCTCCACTTT. This chain connects TRBV3-1 to TRBJ1-6, with 7 positions matching TRBD1. Germline CDR1 LGHDT, CDR2 YNNKEL (reference sequence). Trimming removed 1 base from V and 9 bases from J; junction bases left unmatched: 6. The CDR3 is 15 amino acids. The full variable domain, with the rest looked up from reference TRBV3-1 and TRBJ1-6, is DTAVSQTPKYLVTQMGNDKSIKCEQNLGHDTMYWYKQDSKKFLKIMFSYNNKELIINETVPNRFSPKSPDKAHLNLHINSLELGDSAVYFCASSQGQGFGSPLHFGNGTRLTVT.

V is TRBV4-1 and J is TRBJ2-3; 7 nucleotides line up with TRBD2. The CDR3 sequence is 13 residues long. The ends lost 3 bases at V and 12 bases at J; junction bases unmatched: 9. Germline CDR1 reads MGHRA; CDR2 reads YSYEKL. The chain's CDR3 is CASSHLSRGSQYF. The CDR3 DNA sequence: TGCGCCAGCAGCCACCTCTCTCGCGGGAGCCAGTATTTT.

The chain carries TRBV7-9 and TRBJ2-4; 9 bases line up with TRBD1. The end of the DNA fits TRBJ2-7 better, so the J call may be wrong. The CDR3 totals 15 residues. Germline V gene sequence: CDR1 SEHNR, CDR2 FQNEAQ (reference sequence). The CDR3 loop reads CASSRTGGRSYEQYF. The CDR3 nucleotides are TGTGCCAGCAGTCGAACAGGGGGCAGGTCCTACGAGCAGTACTTC.

This clonotype appeared a single time. The CDR3, as DNA: TGTGCCAGCAGTTTAGCGCCCAGGACAGGGAGGGAGACCCAGTACTTC. It specifies CASSLAPRTGRETQYF. V and J are TRBV12-3 or TRBV12-4 and TRBJ2-5; 8 bases map to TRBD1. With V trimmed by 0 bases and J by 5 bases, 8 bases remained unmatched. The CDR3 spans 16 residues.

A remark on this clonotype: A much larger clone sits a single nucleotide away, making a read error possible. This chain links TRBV29-1 with TRBJ2-3; D call uncertain. The CDR3 totals 12 residues. V was trimmed by 2 bases and J by 1 base, leaving 4 bases between them. Germline V CDR1 and CDR2: SQVTM, ANQGSEA. The CDR3 DNA reads as TGCAGCGTTGAAAAAGGCACAGATACGCAGTATTTT. The encoded protein is CSVEKGTDTQYF.

The chain couples TRBV7-3 to TRBJ2-1, with TRBD2 identical over 11 bases. The germline gives CDR1 SGHTA, CDR2 FQGTGA. The trim removed 4 bases at V and 8 bases at J, leaving 7 bases unmatched. The CDR3 length is 15 residues. Here the CDR3 reads CASSSRLAGRYEQFF. The CDR3 region has the DNA TGTGCCAGCAGCTCCCGACTAGCGGGAAGGTATGAGCAGTTCTTC.

As to this clonotype: One end of the junction fails to match germline, which may point to a read error. The rearrangement links TRBV20-1 to TRBJ2-1, with 11 nucleotides matching TRBD2. This CDR3 has 17 amino acids. Per germline, CDR1 DFQATT and CDR2 SNEGSKA (reference sequence). The CDR3 DNA sequence: TGCGGTGCTAGAGAGCGGACTAGCGGGCTGTCCTACAATGAGCAGTTCTTC. Translation gives CGARERTSGLSYNEQFF.

Comments on this clonotype: Since a much larger clone is just one base distant, this may be a read error. The chain combines TRBV12-3 or TRBV12-4 with TRBJ2-7; 9 nucleotides align to TRBD2. The CDR3 length is 15 residues. V lost 6 bases to trimming and J lost 4 bases; unmatched junction nucleotides: 10. CDR3 sequence reads: CASSLGLARMYEQYF. CDR3 nucleotide sequence: TGTGCCAGCAGCCTCGGACTAGCGCGAATGTACGAGCAGTACTTC.

In this sample, this clonotype turned up once. This chain links TRBV4-1 with TRBJ2-5, with 12 bases aligning to TRBD2. The DNA end lines up better with TRBJ2-7; the J call may be wrong. The germline CDR1 and CDR2 sequences are MGHRA and YSYEKL. The CDR3 sequence is 15 residues long. For the CDR3, the DNA is TGCGCCAGCAACTCACTAGCGGGAGGTTCCTACGAGCAGTACTTC. This gives the protein CASNSLAGGSYEQYF.

The rearrangement joins TRBV20-1 to TRBJ2-1, with 9 nucleotides matching TRBD2. Per the germline V gene, CDR1 is DFQATT and CDR2 is SNEGSKA (reference sequence). The CDR3 is 12 amino acids. V trimming: 6 bases; J trimming: 12 bases; junction bases outside the gene matches: 9. The chain's CDR3 is CSARLSGRWQFF. As DNA, the CDR3 is TGCAGTGCAAGACTTAGCGGGAGATGGCAGTTCTTC.

The V and J genes are TRBV7-8 and TRBJ2-4; D unresolved. CDR1 SGHVS and CDR2 FQNEAQ come from the germline V gene. This CDR3 has 14 residues. Trimming removed 4 bases at V and 9 bases at J, with 16 bases between. The chain's CDR3 is CASSSTGLSGIQYF. The CDR3 DNA reads as TGTGCCAGCAGCTCAACGGGCCTCTCTGGCATTCAGTACTTC.

The J gene is TRBJ2-5, the V gene TRBV2; D not resolved. Trimming pared 8 bases from V and 4 bases from J, leaving 8 bases between. Germline CDR1 is SNHLY and CDR2 is FYNNEI. CDR3 size: 11 residues. The CDR3 DNA reads TGTGCCAGCGGAGTGCTAGAGACCCAGTACTTC. It encodes CASGVLETQYF.

This clonotype was counted a few times. This chain connects TRBV9 to TRBJ2-7, with D unresolved. The CDR3 sequence is 14 residues long. The germline V gene encodes CDR1 SGDLS and CDR2 YYNGEE. Deletions cut 4 bases from V and 0 bases from J, with 11 bases between. The DNA for the CDR3 is TGTGCCAGCAGCCCGAGCACCGTCTCCTACGAGCAGTACTTC. It is translated as CASSPSTVSYEQYF.

Only a few counts were recorded for this clonotype. This rearrangement joins TRBV5-1 to TRBJ2-5; 10 bases are shared with TRBD2. The length of the CDR3 is 14 residues. Germline V gene sequence: CDR1 SGHRS, CDR2 YFSETQ. Unmatched junction bases numbered 11, after V lost 4 bases and J lost 11 bases. CDR3 residues: CASSQTLAGMEQYF. For the CDR3, the DNA is TGCGCCAGCAGCCAGACACTAGCGGGAATGGAGCAGTACTTC.

This chain links TRBV6-2 or TRBV6-3 with TRBJ2-7; perhaps TRBD2 as D (6 bases). The CDR3 is 15 amino acids. Trimming removed 1 base at V and 0 bases at J, with 10 bases between. Germline CDR1 is MNHEY and CDR2 is SVGEGT. The CDR3 sequence is CASSYYRDSSYEQYF. CDR3 DNA sequence: TGTGCCAGCAGTTACTACCGGGACTCCTCCTACGAGCAGTACTTC.

This clonotype has only a few counts. V gene TRBV20-1 combines with J gene TRBJ1-5, with 7 nucleotides matching TRBD1. The CDR3 has 17 amino acids. V shed 5 bases, J shed 0 bases, and the junction held 13 bases outside the gene matches. Per germline, CDR1 DFQATT and CDR2 SNEGSKA (reference sequence). CDR3 protein: CSAPRTGGGYSNQPQHF. The CDR3 nucleotides read TGCAGTGCTCCTCGGACAGGAGGGGGTTATAGCAATCAGCCCCAGCATTTT.

The V gene is TRBV10-3, the J gene TRBJ2-3; 9 bases are shared with TRBD2. J lost 3 bases, V lost 5 bases, and 0 bases had no gene match. Germline values: CDR1 ENHRY, CDR2 SYGVKD. The CDR3 sequence is 13 residues long. CDR3 amino acids: CAISSGRTDTQYF. The CDR3 DNA is TGTGCCATCAGTAGCGGGAGGACAGATACGCAGTATTTT.

The CDR3 here is CASETRLGTGELFF. CDR3 nucleotide sequence: TGTGCCAGCGAGACTAGGCTGGGCACCGGGGAGCTGTTTTTT. V is TRBV27 and J is TRBJ2-2, with D possibly being TRBD2 (6 bases). The V end lost 8 bases, the J end lost 4 bases, and 14 bases lay between the germline ends. The CDR3 runs to 14 residues. The germline V gene has CDR1 MNHEY and CDR2 SMNVEV (reference sequence).

This chain uses TRBV20-1 with TRBJ2-7; D tentatively reads TRBD1 or TRBD2 (5 bases each). With 3 bases removed from V and 6 bases from J, the gap between germline ends came to 15 bases. The CDR3 is made up of 13 amino acids. Germline V lookup: CDR1 DFQATT, CDR2 SNEGSKA (reference sequence). The CDR3 DNA reads as TGCAGTGCTAGGGGGGAAACGGGGTCCGAGCAGTACTTC. Translating gives CSARGETGSEQYF.

This clonotype has only a few counts. The J gene is TRBJ2-1, the V gene TRBV4-1; D is possibly TRBD1 or TRBD2 (6 bases each). This CDR3 spans 16 amino acids. Trimming pared 10 bases from V and 7 bases from J, leaving 26 bases between. Per germline, CDR1 MGHRA and CDR2 YSYEKL. CDR3 sequence reads: CATTKNGAGGGNEQFF. CDR3 DNA sequence: TGCGCCACCACCAAGAACGGCGCCGGAGGGGGAAATGAGCAGTTCTTC.

As to this clonotype: One end of the junction fails to match germline, which may point to a read error. This chain connects TRBV3-1 to TRBJ2-7; D may be TRBD1 (6 bases). This CDR3 is built from 14 residues. CDR1 is LGHDT, CDR2 YNNKEL, per germline (reference sequence). CDR3 DNA sequence: TGTGCCAGCAGCCGAGTGGGACATCCCTACGAGCGGTACTTC. This translates into CASSRVGHPYERYF.

This clonotype has just a few counts. V is TRBV28 and J is TRBJ2-7; 9 positions agree with TRBD1. Germline assignment: CDR1 MDHEN and CDR2 SYDVKM. The V gene end was trimmed by 5 bases and the J gene end by 6 bases; junction bases not matched to a gene: 8. The CDR3 has 14 amino acids. CDR3 bases: TGTGCCAGCAGTCCCGCCGGGACAGGGTTCGAGCAGTACTTC. It translates to CASSPAGTGFEQYF.

This clonotype came up a few times. This chain links TRBV27 with TRBJ2-7; a weak D match, TRBD1 (5 bases). The germline CDR1 and CDR2 sequences are MNHEY and SMNVEV (reference sequence). Trimming took 8 bases from V and 2 from J, leaving 13 bases between them. CDR3 length: 13 amino acids. For the CDR3, the DNA is TGTGCCAGCGCCCCAGGGCCACCCTACGAGCAGTACTTC. This encodes CASAPGPPYEQYF.

The chain carries TRBV20-1 and TRBJ2-7; D unclear. V lost 2 bases and J 0 bases, leaving 11 bases between the germline ends. The length of the CDR3 is 14 residues. Germline CDR1 DFQATT, CDR2 SNEGSKA (reference sequence). CDR3 sequence: CSARRLPSSYEQYF. Written as DNA, the CDR3 is TGCAGTGCTAGAAGGCTACCGAGCTCCTACGAGCAGTACTTC.

At least ten counts were recorded for this clonotype. The V call is TRBV29-1, the J call TRBJ2-7, with D unresolved. Per germline, CDR1 SQVTM and CDR2 ANQGSEA. The CDR3 is 12 amino acids. The ends were cut back, 3 bases at V and 1 base at J, with 7 bases in the middle. CDR3 DNA sequence: TGCAGCGTTGAGGTCGGATCCTACGAGCAGTACTTC. This codes for CSVEVGSYEQYF.

The V gene is TRBV5-1, the J gene TRBJ2-3; 7 nucleotides line up with TRBD2. This CDR3 is built from 14 residues. The J segment lost 4 bases and the V segment lost 0 bases, leaving 2 bases of the junction unmatched. Per the germline V gene, CDR1 is SGHRS and CDR2 is YFSETQ. CDR3 sequence: CASSLALAADTQYF. CDR3 sequence (DNA): TGCGCCAGCAGCTTGGCTCTAGCGGCAGATACGCAGTATTTT. The whole variable domain, remainder taken from reference TRBV5-1 and TRBJ2-3, is KAGVTQTPRYLIKTRGQQVTLSCSPISGHRSVSWYQQTPGQGLQFLFEYFSETQRNKGNFPGRFSGRQFSNSRSEMNVSTLELGDSALYLCASSLALAADTQYFGPGTRLTVL.

The gene calls are TRBV12-3 or TRBV12-4 and TRBJ2-2; D is unclear. CDR3 size: 13 residues. With 2 bases removed from V and 7 bases from J, the gap between germline ends came to 8 bases. This chain's CDR3 is CASSLLQVGELFF. CDR3 nucleotide sequence: TGTGCCAGCAGTTTACTTCAGGTCGGGGAGCTGTTTTTT.

The rearrangement uses TRBV12-3 or TRBV12-4 and TRBJ1-2; D is uncertain. The CDR3 has 12 residues. V was clipped by 4 bases and J by 5 bases, with 8 bases between them. The chain's CDR3 is CASSSLGYGYTF. Written as DNA, the CDR3 is TGTGCCAGCAGTTCTTTAGGATATGGCTACACCTTC.

This clonotype was seen a few times. The V call is TRBV27, the J call TRBJ2-2, with 8 bases that match TRBD1. The length of the CDR3 is 15 residues. The V segment lost 5 bases and the J segment 3 bases; nucleotides outside the gene matches: 5. Per the germline V gene, CDR1 is MNHEY and CDR2 is SMNVEV (reference sequence). The CDR3 region is CASSQDRVDTGELFF. CDR3 bases: TGTGCCAGCAGTCAGGACAGGGTGGACACCGGGGAGCTGTTTTTT.

There are a few counts of this clonotype. The CDR3 spells CASSQVEGVGLADIYEQYF. For the CDR3, the DNA is TGTGCCAGCAGCCAAGTCGAGGGTGTGGGGCTAGCGGATATCTACGAGCAGTACTTC. The chain has TRBV4-2 and TRBJ2-7; 7 bases are shared with TRBD2. With 1 base clipped from V and 3 bases from J, the junction kept 18 bases outside the gene matches. The CDR3 consists of 19 residues. Germline CDR1 is LGHNA and CDR2 is YNFKEQ.

The V gene is TRBV4-1, the J gene TRBJ2-7; D is ambiguous. Per the germline V gene, CDR1 is MGHRA and CDR2 is YSYEKL. CDR3 length: 15 residues. The V gene lost 1 base and the J gene lost 7 bases, with 17 bases spanning the gap. CDR3 in amino acids: CASSQVASSYNEQYF. The DNA of the CDR3 is TGCGCCAGCAGCCAAGTAGCCAGTTCCTACAATGAGCAGTACTTC.